The 8 T cell receptor beta chains below were found in one sample sequenced in a study of blood T cells in healthy people across ages. Alongside a J-beta primer mix, a sample-barcoded 5' primer served in a second PCR lasting about 6 to 12 cycles. One entry per CDR3 protein results from TCRdb running MiXCR on the 5' RACE reads. This sample has 650,000 to 950,000 distinct CDR3 sequences, with approximately 48% found just once. The sequencing input was blood. These TCRs come from a man aged 60 to 75 in good health.

This chain connects TRBV5-1 to TRBJ2-7; a weak D match, TRBD2 (5 bases). V lost 4 bases and J 5 bases, leaving 19 bases between the germline ends. This CDR3 is built from 15 residues. The V gene's germline CDR1 is SGHRS and CDR2 YFSETQ. In DNA, the CDR3 is TGCGCCAGCAGCCTATCAACGACGGCGGGCCACGAGCAGTACTTC. Its translation is CASSLSTTAGHEQYF.

The rearrangement joins TRBV6-6 to TRBJ1-1, with D uncertain. The CDR3 is made up of 12 amino acids. Germline V gene sequence: CDR1 MNHNY, CDR2 SVGAGI (reference sequence). V dropped 5 bases and J dropped 6 bases, with 10 bases sitting between them. Written as DNA, the CDR3 is TGTGCCAGCAGTAGGAGGATGGCTGAAGCTTTCTTT. This translates into CASSRRMAEAFF.

The V gene is TRBV19, the J gene TRBJ2-7, with a tentative D call TRBD2 (5 bases). V was cut by 4 bases and J by 7 bases, with 11 bases left in between. The germline V gene has CDR1 LNHDA and CDR2 SQIVND (reference sequence). CDR3 size: 12 residues. This chain's CDR3 is CASSSVSGEQYF. CDR3 DNA sequence: TGTGCCAGTAGTAGTGTGTCGGGAGAGCAGTACTTC.

The CDR3 reads CASRAGDQPQHF. The CDR3 nucleotides read TGTGCCAGCAGAGCAGGGGATCAGCCCCAGCATTTT. The gene calls are TRBV12-3 or TRBV12-4 and TRBJ1-5, with a possible D match to TRBD1 (6 bases). The germline V and J ends were trimmed by 6 bases and 5 bases, with 8 bases remaining between them. This CDR3 is 12 amino acids long.

This chain links TRBV6-6 with TRBJ2-5; TRBD1 matches 11 bases. Near its end, the DNA agrees better with TRBJ2-7, so the J call may be wrong. The CDR3 covers 15 residues. Germline CDR1 is MNHNY and CDR2 is SVGAGI (reference sequence). The CDR3 reads CASTQAGTGGGEQYF. For the CDR3, the DNA is TGTGCCAGCACCCAAGCCGGGACAGGGGGAGGCGAGCAGTACTTC.

This chain joins TRBV5-1 and TRBJ2-3, with 15 bases matching TRBD2. The V and J ends lost 3 bases and 4 bases, in that order; junction bases with no gene match: 6. From germline, CDR1 is SGHRS and CDR2 YFSETQ. This CDR3 has 17 amino acids. As DNA, the CDR3 is TGCGCCAGCAGCTCACGGACTAGCGGGGGGGGGCCAGATACGCAGTATTTT. Amino acid sequence: CASSSRTSGGGPDTQYF.

There are many counts of this clonotype. The rearrangement links TRBV7-2 to TRBJ2-7; D is undetermined. CDR3 length: 14 amino acids. Deletions cut 1 base from V and 6 bases from J, with 13 bases between. In germline, CDR1 is SGHTA, CDR2 FQGNSA. The CDR3 spells CASSLGSATSEQYF. The CDR3 coding sequence is TGTGCCAGCAGCTTAGGGTCCGCGACGTCCGAGCAGTACTTC.

The rearrangement links TRBV6-6 to TRBJ2-7; D tentatively fits TRBD1 or TRBD2 (5 bases each). The germline V and J ends were trimmed by 1 base and 6 bases, with 10 bases remaining between them. Germline V lookup: CDR1 MNHNY, CDR2 SVGAGI (reference sequence). This CDR3 has 13 amino acids. This chain's CDR3 is CASSYYSGSEQYF. CDR3 sequence (DNA): TGTGCCAGCAGTTACTATTCAGGGAGCGAGCAGTACTTC.